Listed below are T cell receptor beta chains from one sample, sequenced in a study of regulatory T cells in long-lasting Graves disease. MiXCR was run by TCRdb on the multiplex PCR reads, yielding one entry per CDR3 protein. The table lists roughly 500,000 distinct CDR3 sequences, around an eighth of them singletons. This sample also belongs to another study, concerning T cells in Graves' hyperthyroidism and ophthalmopathy.

The starting material was peripheral blood mononuclear cells (PBMCs), obtained at new diagnosis, from a patient treated with antithyroid drugs. The receptors were sampled from a man aged 25-45 years with Graves disease. CDR3s leave out the opening cysteine and the closing phenylalanine or tryptophan. Each record gives: CDR3 length, clone size, V gene, CDR3 protein. Clone size, where shown, is once, few, many, or a class for clones that have expanded.

CDR3 length: 9; clone size: NA; V gene: TRBV4-1; CDR3 protein: ASSQVEPGD
CDR3 length: 15; clone size: NA; V gene: TRBV4-2; CDR3 protein: ASSQDPSGDGAGELF
CDR3 length: 13; clone size: NA; V gene: TRBV20-1; CDR3 protein: SASPRSGDVIEQF
CDR3 length: 11; clone size: many; V gene: TRBV5-1; CDR3 protein: ASSPPPSNEQF
CDR3 length: 12; clone size: many; V gene: TRBV27; CDR3 protein: ASSETPLRGEAF
CDR3 length: 13; clone size: many; V gene: TRBV29-1; CDR3 protein: SVELFGMGTGELF
CDR3 length: 13; clone size: NA; V gene: TRBV15; CDR3 protein: ATSRADRGHSPLH
CDR3 length: 14; clone size: many; V gene: TRBV28; CDR3 protein: AIKGGPPFLYNEQF
CDR3 length: 12; clone size: NA; V gene: TRBV5-1; CDR3 protein: ASSADRGDTEAF
CDR3 length: 12; clone size: many; V gene: TRBV27; CDR3 protein: ASSYRTDQETQY
CDR3 length: 13; clone size: many; V gene: TRBV6-1; CDR3 protein: ASSRTWTGHQPQH
CDR3 length: 13; clone size: NA; V gene: TRBV5-1; CDR3 protein: ASSLDQQMNTEAF
CDR3 length: 15; clone size: many; V gene: TRBV28; CDR3 protein: ASSFHPRSKAGYEQY
CDR3 length: 13; clone size: many; V gene: TRBV6-1; CDR3 protein: ASNTGTSGSVEQF
CDR3 length: 11; clone size: many; V gene: TRBV9; CDR3 protein: ASSRDSPDTQY
CDR3 length: 11; clone size: many; V gene: TRBV7-2; CDR3 protein: ASGSGVLNEAF
CDR3 length: 13; clone size: many; V gene: TRBV11-2; CDR3 protein: ASSLEGIRQNEQF
CDR3 length: 11; clone size: NA; V gene: TRBV30; CDR3 protein: AWRQSGANVLT
CDR3 length: 10; clone size: many; V gene: TRBV20-1; CDR3 protein: SARQGLETQY
CDR3 length: 13; clone size: NA; V gene: TRBV29-1; CDR3 protein: SVAGGRWGGNTIY
CDR3 length: 14; clone size: many; V gene: TRBV7-2; CDR3 protein: ASSLDTLATSDEQF
CDR3 length: 13; clone size: few; V gene: TRBV30; CDR3 protein: AWSEGLKGELEQY